The 11 T cell receptor beta chains presented below share a single source sample, sequenced in a study of T-cell memory formation after mild COVID-19. TCRdb itself ran the 5' RACE reads through MiXCR, one entry per CDR3 protein. The sample lists hundreds of thousands of distinct CDR3 sequences, around 17% occurring once. Sequenced material: PBMCs or a T cell subset sorted from them (not recorded which). The receptors stem from an adult woman who had mild COVID-19 (a few samples of this study predate the infection). Cell type and time point are not known.

This clonotype showed up just a few times. This chain joins TRBV7-9 and TRBJ1-5; possible D gene TRBD1, 5 bases. Germline loops: CDR1 SEHNR, CDR2 FQNEAQ (reference sequence). CDR3 length: 15 amino acids. Trimming shortened V by 5 bases and J by 0 bases, and 11 bases separated the two germline ends. CDR3 DNA sequence: TGTGCCAGCAGCCCAGACAGTACTAGCAATCAGCCCCAGCATTTT. Encoded protein: CASSPDSTSNQPQHF.

The chain links TRBV25-1 to TRBJ2-7; TRBD1 might be the D (5 bases). With 5 bases removed from V and 2 bases from J, the gap between germline ends came to 19 bases. Germline V gene data show CDR1 as MGHDK and CDR2 as SYGVNS. This CDR3 has 16 amino acids. CDR3 amino acids: CASSSTKTAFTYEQYF. For the CDR3, the DNA is TGTGCCAGCAGTAGTACAAAGACAGCTTTTACCTACGAGCAGTACTTC.

The CDR3 nucleotides read TGTGCCAGCAGCTTCGAGACAGGGGGCGAGACCCAGTACTTC. As protein: CASSFETGGETQYF. The genes are TRBV7-8 and TRBJ2-5, with TRBD1 matching over 10 bases. The V gene end was trimmed by 3 bases and the J gene end by 5 bases; junction bases not matched to a gene: 3. The CDR3 sequence is 14 residues long. Germline V CDR1 and CDR2: SGHVS, FQNEAQ. The variable domain in full, with the rest retrieved from reference TRBV7-8 and TRBJ2-5, is GAGVSQSPRYKVAKRGQDVALRCDPISGHVSLFWYQQALGQGPEFLTYFQNEAQLDKSGLPSDRFFAERPEGSVSTLKIQRTQQEDSAVYLCASSFETGGETQYFGPGTRLLVL.

This clonotype came up a few times. The gene calls are TRBV7-3 and TRBJ2-4; no reliable D call. Germline CDR1 is SGHTA and CDR2 is FQGTGA. V was trimmed by 5 bases and J by 1 base, leaving 18 bases between them. The CDR3 runs 17 residues. The CDR3 DNA reads TGTGCCAGCAGCCCCACGCGGCGAGATCGGGCCAAAAACATTCAGTACTTC. This encodes CASSPTRRDRAKNIQYF.

This clonotype has more than one count but fewer than ten. The genes are TRBV24-1 and TRBJ2-2; D is tentatively TRBD1 or TRBD2 (5 bases each). CDR3 size: 16 residues. V was pared by 5 bases and J by 0 bases, with 12 bases between. Germline V gene sequence: CDR1 KGHDR, CDR2 SFDVKD. CDR3 sequence (DNA): TGTGCCACCAGTGTCGCCGGGACCGCGAACACCGGGGAGCTGTTTTTT. This translates into CATSVAGTANTGELFF.

V and J are TRBV9 and TRBJ2-5, with D maybe TRBD1 (6 bases). CDR1 SGDLS and CDR2 YYNGEE come from the germline V gene. The CDR3 extends over 17 amino acids. Trimming took off 1 base at V and 2 bases at J, with 18 bases between the two ends. The CDR3 is CASSVNDPQGRQETQYF. CDR3 nucleotides: TGTGCCAGCAGCGTAAATGACCCCCAGGGGCGTCAAGAGACCCAGTACTTC.

This clonotype was picked up many times. The chain is built from TRBV28 and TRBJ1-2, with D possibly TRBD1 on 5 matching bases. V was cut by 7 bases and J by 3 bases, with 15 bases left in between. CDR1 MDHEN and CDR2 SYDVKM come from the germline V gene. This CDR3 contains 14 residues. CDR3 sequence (DNA): TGTGCCAGCACCTTGGGGACGGATTACTATGGCTACACCTTC. This gives the protein CASTLGTDYYGYTF.

This clonotype was seen only a few times. V and J are TRBV12-3 or TRBV12-4 and TRBJ2-3, with D unclear. The CDR3 sequence is 14 residues long. Trimming removed 6 bases at V and 6 bases at J, with 16 bases between. This chain's CDR3 is CASRILQWTDTQYF. DNA for the CDR3: TGTGCCAGCAGGATCCTCCAATGGACGGATACGCAGTATTTT.

This clonotype occurred many times. The V and J genes are TRBV4-3 and TRBJ2-7; the D gene is possibly TRBD2 (5 bases). Germline V gene lookup returns CDR1 LGHNA and CDR2 YSLEER. There are 15 residues in the CDR3. Trimming left V 2 bases short and J 6 bases short, with 17 bases between. The DNA of the CDR3 is TGCGCCAGCAGCCAACACTCTCACTTAGGAGGCGAGCAGTACTTC. It yields the protein CASSQHSHLGGEQYF.

The chain joins TRBV12-3 or TRBV12-4 to TRBJ2-7; tentative D call: TRBD1 (6 bases). CDR3 length: 14 residues. V was cut by 6 bases and J by 5 bases, with 17 bases left in between. The CDR3, as DNA: TGTGCCAGCAGGATCACAGGGAGCATCCACGAGCAGTACTTC. Protein product: CASRITGSIHEQYF.

A remark on this clonotype: The junction does not match germline at one end; this may be a read error. This chain connects TRBV2 to TRBJ2-7, with D perhaps TRBD1 (5 bases). Germline-derived CDR1 and CDR2 are SNHLY and FYNNEI. The CDR3 runs to 14 residues. The CDR3 nucleotides read TGTGCCAGCAGGGTCACAGGATTCTCCTACGAGAAGTACTTC. This gives the protein CASRVTGFSYEKYF.